Each of the 10 T cell receptor beta chains below was sequenced from the same sample in a study of T cells after somatic rescue of genetic block. Generated by immunoSEQ multiplex PCR, the TCRdb table keeps only in-frame clones and is missing some. This sample carries about 70,000 clones, about 92% of them seen once, and the ten largest clones take around 3%. Sequencing was performed on peripheral blood mononuclear cells (PBMCs). Every receptor here comes from a man aged 35-49 years.

The chain recombines TRBV7-9 with TRBJ2-7; D is perhaps TRBD1 (8 bases). Between the trimmed V and J ends, which lost 2 bases and 6 bases, there was a span of 14 bases. From germline, CDR1 is SEHNR and CDR2 FQNEAQ (reference sequence). The CDR3 is 14 amino acids. In DNA, the CDR3 is TGTGCCAGCAGCTTAACAGGGGGGGCGGCCGAGCAGTACTTC. It is translated as CASSLTGGAAEQYF.

This sequence joins TRBV18 and TRBJ1-1; a weak D match, TRBD1 (5 bases). Germline CDR1 KGHSH, CDR2 LQKENI. V lost 5 bases, J lost 4 bases, and 17 bases lay in between. This CDR3 spans 15 amino acids. In DNA form, the CDR3 reads TGTGCCAGCTCAATTGGACAAGGCTTTCGCACTGAAGCTTTCTTT. Translation gives CASSIGQGFRTEAFF.

V gene TRBV30 combines with J gene TRBJ2-5, with 11 bases that match TRBD1. The DNA end is a closer match to TRBJ2-7, so the J assignment may be wrong. This CDR3 comprises 12 residues. CDR1 and CDR2 from the germline V gene are GTSNPN and SVGIG (reference sequence). CDR3 DNA sequence: TGTGCTGGGACAGGGGGAAGGTACGAGCAGTACTTC. Translation gives CAGTGGRYEQYF.

This chain connects TRBV11-2 to TRBJ2-7; D is uncertain. The CDR3 runs to 13 residues. Deletions cut 5 bases from V and 4 bases from J, with 12 bases between. Germline V gives CDR1 SGHAT, CDR2 FQNNGV. As DNA, the CDR3 is TGTGCCAGCAGCCCCCTCGGACGGTACGAGCAGTACTTC. The encoded protein is CASSPLGRYEQYF.

This clone showed up just a few times. The V call is TRBV5-6, the J call TRBJ1-2, with D hard to call. Per germline, CDR1 SGHDT and CDR2 YYEEEE. V was trimmed by 5 bases and J by 4 bases, leaving 24 bases between them. The CDR3 loop spans 17 amino acids. CDR3 nucleotide sequence: TGTGCCAGCAGTTTCAGAAGCTTTACGCCGACCGGCTATGGCTACACCTTC. Its protein is CASSFRSFTPTGYGYTF.

The gene calls are TRBV29-1 and TRBJ2-7, with 11 bases identical to TRBD2. The CDR3 consists of 15 residues. J lost 3 bases, V lost 6 bases, and 10 bases had no gene match. CDR1 is SQVTM, CDR2 ANQGSEA, per germline. This CDR3 is CSVTKPGLAVYEQYF. CDR3 DNA: TGCAGCGTGACCAAACCGGGACTAGCGGTCTACGAGCAGTACTTC.

V usage is TRBV21-1 and J usage is TRBJ1-5. TRBV21-1 is noted as a pseudogene. CDR3 length: 14 residues. CDR3 nucleotides: TGTGCCAGCAGCAACCTTGGCGGGAATCAGCCCCAGCATTTT. It yields the protein CASSNLGGNQPQHF.

The rearrangement joins TRBV12-2 to TRBJ2-3. TRBV12-2 is described as a pseudogene. This CDR3 region has 13 residues. CDR3 sequence: CASRLWSTDTQYF. The CDR3 bases are TGTGCAAGTCGCTTATGGTCCACAGATACGCAGTATTTT.

V and J are TRBV5-1 and TRBJ2-3, with D perhaps TRBD1 or TRBD2 (5 bases each). The V end lost 0 bases, the J end lost 2 bases, and 16 bases lay between the germline ends. Germline CDR1 and CDR2: SGHRS and YFSETQ. The CDR3 contains 17 residues. The CDR3 DNA reads TGCGCCAGCAGCTTGGCGAGGGACGCTGTATCCACAGATACGCAGTATTTT. Its protein product is CASSLARDAVSTDTQYF.

This clone was seen only once. V gene TRBV5-1 combines with J gene TRBJ2-3; D tentatively reads TRBD1 or TRBD2 (5 bases each). Germline values: CDR1 SGHRS, CDR2 YFSETQ. The CDR3 consists of 15 residues. Trimming shortened V by 3 bases and J by 5 bases, and 16 bases separated the two germline ends. The DNA of the CDR3 is TGCGCCAGCAGCTCGGAGGCAGGGATAGAAGATACGCAGTATTTT. Protein product: CASSSEAGIEDTQYF.